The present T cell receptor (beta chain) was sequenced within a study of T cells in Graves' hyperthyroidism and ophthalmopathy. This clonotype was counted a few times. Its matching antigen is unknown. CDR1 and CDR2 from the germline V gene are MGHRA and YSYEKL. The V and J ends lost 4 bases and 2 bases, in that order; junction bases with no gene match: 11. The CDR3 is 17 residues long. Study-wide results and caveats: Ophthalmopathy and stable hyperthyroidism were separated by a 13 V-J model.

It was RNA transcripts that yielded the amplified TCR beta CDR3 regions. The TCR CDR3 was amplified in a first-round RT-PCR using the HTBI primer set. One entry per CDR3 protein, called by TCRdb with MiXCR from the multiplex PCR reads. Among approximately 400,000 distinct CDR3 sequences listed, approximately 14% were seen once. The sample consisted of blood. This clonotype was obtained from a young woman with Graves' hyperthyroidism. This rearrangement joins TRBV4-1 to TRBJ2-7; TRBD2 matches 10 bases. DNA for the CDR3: TGCGCCAGCAGCCCTGGAGTAGCGGGGGGCCGCACCTACGAGCAGTACTTC. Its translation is CASSPGVAGGRTYEQYF.